These 17 T cell receptor beta chains were sequenced from one sample in a study of CD8 T cells in ankylosing spondylitis. MiXCR was run by TCRdb on the 5' RACE reads, yielding one entry per CDR3 protein. The sample has about 240,000 distinct CDR3 sequences, around 7.8% seen once. Material: blood, either unsorted or a sorted T cell fraction (not recorded which). Receptors originate from a male donor with ankylosing spondylitis or in good health (not recorded which).

There are many counts of this clonotype. The chain employs TRBV5-1 and TRBJ2-1; the D gene is possibly TRBD1 (5 bases). Trimming removed 0 bases from V and 6 bases from J, with 7 bases in between. CDR1 and CDR2 (germline): SGHRS, YFSETQ. This CDR3 contains 13 residues. In nucleotides, the CDR3 is TGCGCCAGCAGCTTGGACAGGCCCAATGAGCAGTTCTTC. Amino acid sequence: CASSLDRPNEQFF.

This clonotype appeared a few times. The CDR3 loop reads CSARDKTSGTEYNEQFF. The DNA for the CDR3 is TGCAGTGCTAGAGATAAGACTAGCGGGACGGAATACAATGAGCAGTTCTTC. The chain recombines TRBV20-1 with TRBJ2-1; 11 nucleotides line up with TRBD2. Losses at the gene ends were 0 bases for V and 4 bases for J; bases not matched to a gene: 8. From germline, CDR1 is DFQATT and CDR2 SNEGSKA (reference sequence). This CDR3 contains 17 residues.

This clonotype was seen a few times. The rearrangement joins TRBV6-5 to TRBJ1-5; 8 bases align to TRBD1. The CDR3 is 18 amino acids. Germline trimming cut 0 bases from V and 2 bases from J; bases unmatched to any gene: 9. Germline CDR1 is MNHEY and CDR2 is SVGAGI. This CDR3 is CASSYSVRGQFGNQPQHF. The CDR3 coding sequence is TGTGCCAGCAGTTACTCGGTCAGGGGGCAGTTCGGCAATCAGCCCCAGCATTTT.

This clonotype was detected only a few times. J is TRBJ2-1 and V is TRBV7-8; D is uncertain. The CDR3 has 15 residues. Trimming shortened V by 0 bases and J by 2 bases, and 8 bases separated the two germline ends. Germline assignment: CDR1 SGHVS and CDR2 FQNEAQ. The CDR3 nucleotides are TGTGCCAGCAGCTTAGCCGCTAGGACCTACAATGAGCAGTTCTTC. Translation: CASSLAARTYNEQFF.

This sequence joins TRBV7-2 and TRBJ2-1; tentatively, D is TRBD1 (6 bases). This CDR3 has 14 residues. Germline CDR1 is SGHTA and CDR2 is FQGNSA. The V and J ends lost 8 bases and 0 bases respectively, with 11 bases between them. For the CDR3, the DNA is TGTGCCAGCCTCTTGGACAGCTCCTACAATGAGCAGTTCTTC. This translates into CASLLDSSYNEQFF.

This chain connects TRBV12-3 or TRBV12-4 to TRBJ2-4; TRBD1 agrees at 7 bases. This CDR3 contains 14 residues. V dropped 6 bases and J dropped 7; count of bases not matched to a gene: 9. The CDR3 region is CASSQVGGVNIQYF. In nucleotides, the CDR3 is TGTGCCAGCAGCCAAGTAGGGGGCGTTAACATTCAGTACTTC.

The table lists this clonotype with many counts. The chain joins TRBV20-1 to TRBJ2-7; a possible D gene is TRBD2 (5 bases). The CDR3 length is 11 residues. The ends were cut back, 7 bases at V and 3 bases at J, with 10 bases in the middle. Germline lookup yields CDR1 DFQATT and CDR2 SNEGSKA (reference sequence). Here the CDR3 DNA reads TGCAGTGTGGTGAGGGACTACGAGCAGTACTTC. Protein: CSVVRDYEQYF.

This clonotype came up a few times. This sequence joins TRBV6-2 or TRBV6-3 and TRBJ1-1, with TRBD1 matching 7 bases. This CDR3 is built from 15 residues. J gave up 2 bases and V 7 bases, and 10 bases lay outside the gene matches. CDR1 is MNHEY and CDR2 is SVGEGT in the germline V gene. CDR3 in amino acids: CASTPHRDSNTEAFF. The DNA of the CDR3 is TGTGCCAGCACCCCCCACCGGGACAGCAACACTGAAGCTTTCTTT.

Ten or more counts support this clonotype. V is TRBV7-9 and J is TRBJ2-2, with 12 bases identical to TRBD2. V lost 7 bases to trimming and J lost 7 bases; unmatched junction nucleotides: 7. The CDR3 runs 15 residues. The germline V gene has CDR1 SEHNR and CDR2 FQNEAQ (reference sequence). The CDR3: CASKPLAGGNGELFF. The DNA of the CDR3 is TGTGCCAGCAAACCCCTAGCGGGGGGGAACGGGGAGCTGTTTTTT. The full variable domain, rest sourced from reference TRBV7-9 and TRBJ2-2, is DTGVSQNPRHKITKRGQNVTFRCDPISEHNRLYWYRQTLGQGPEFLTYFQNEAQLEKSRLLSDRFSAERPKGSFSTLEIQRTEQGDSAMYLCASKPLAGGNGELFFGEGSRLTVL.

The sample holds a few counts of this clonotype. The V gene is TRBV7-9, the J gene TRBJ2-3; 10 bases agree with TRBD1. The J segment lost 4 bases and the V segment lost 5 bases, leaving 6 bases of the junction unmatched. This CDR3 is 15 amino acids long. Germline CDR1 and CDR2: SEHNR and FQNEAQ (reference sequence). The CDR3 is CASSHGQGDADTQYF. The CDR3 nucleotides read TGTGCCAGCAGCCATGGACAGGGGGACGCAGATACGCAGTATTTT.

In this sample, this clonotype turned up many times. The chain carries TRBV6-1 and TRBJ2-1; a possible D gene is TRBD1 (5 bases). This CDR3 has 14 residues. V lost 6 bases to trimming and J lost 0 bases, with 9 bases between them. Germline V gene data show CDR1 as MNHNS and CDR2 as SASEGT. CDR3 sequence: CASSHDSSYNEQFF. CDR3 bases: TGTGCCAGCAGCCATGACAGCTCCTACAATGAGCAGTTCTTC.

The rearrangement uses TRBV6-1 and TRBJ2-1; TRBD2 matches 13 bases. Germline CDR1 MNHNS, CDR2 SASEGT. J gave up 7 bases and V 6 bases, and 9 bases lay outside the gene matches. This CDR3 is built from 16 residues. The CDR3 loop is CASRGEGLAGLNEQFF. CDR3 DNA: TGTGCCAGCAGGGGTGAGGGACTAGCGGGATTAAATGAGCAGTTCTTC.

This clonotype was counted ten times or more. The chain uses TRBV9 and TRBJ2-1; no clear D. This CDR3 is 13 amino acids long. Looked up from germline, CDR1 is SGDLS and CDR2 is YYNGEE. Trimming removed 0 bases at V and 6 bases at J, with 7 bases between. The CDR3 loop reads CASSVATSNEQFF. The CDR3 bases are TGTGCCAGCAGCGTAGCTACGAGCAATGAGCAGTTCTTC.

This clonotype was seen repeatedly, ten times or more. The V and J genes are TRBV29-1 and TRBJ2-2; possibly TRBD1 for D (5 bases). V dropped 4 bases and J dropped 3 bases, with 12 bases sitting between them. Looked up from germline, CDR1 is SQVTM and CDR2 is ANQGSEA. The CDR3 sequence is 14 residues long. DNA of the CDR3: TGCAGCGTTGGGGTTGACAGCCACACCGGGGAGCTGTTTTTT. Translating it yields CSVGVDSHTGELFF.

This clonotype was recorded many times. The rearrangement links TRBV5-1 to TRBJ2-7; TRBD2 agrees at 8 bases. The CDR3 consists of 15 residues. The V segment lost 4 bases and the J segment 1 base; nucleotides outside the gene matches: 7. CDR1 is SGHRS and CDR2 is YFSETQ in the germline V gene. CDR3 sequence (DNA): TGCGCCAGCAGCATCACTAGCGGATCATCCTACGAGCAGTACTTC. This encodes CASSITSGSSYEQYF.

This clonotype was observed many times. The chain combines TRBV20-1 with TRBJ2-2, with D possibly matching TRBD1 (6 bases). V dropped 1 base and J dropped 5 bases, with 14 bases sitting between them. The CDR3 sequence is 15 residues long. Looked up from germline, CDR1 is DFQATT and CDR2 is SNEGSKA (reference sequence). Written as DNA, the CDR3 is TGCAGTGCTAGAGCTGGGGGCGCGAGTACCGGGGAGCTGTTTTTT. Its protein product is CSARAGGASTGELFF.

This clonotype was found a few times. The chain carries TRBV7-9 and TRBJ2-5, with a possible D match to TRBD2 (5 bases). V was shortened by 3 bases and J by 1 base, with 6 bases between the two germline ends. The CDR3 contains 13 residues. Germline CDR1 reads SEHNR; CDR2 reads FQNEAQ (reference sequence). CDR3 bases: TGTGCCAGCAGCTTCGGGATCCAAGAGACCCAGTACTTC. Translating it yields CASSFGIQETQYF.